What follows describes a single T cell receptor (beta chain). This clone turned up a few times. What antigen it recognizes has not been identified. No much larger clonotype is one base removed from it; base qualities were not supplied. Whole blood was collected in K2EDTA tubes by collaborating institutions according to the institutions' own protocols. For TCRbeta analysis, collaborators shipped samples in one of three forms: frozen whole blood, isolated PBMCs, or DNA extracted from either of those sample types. Looking up the germline V gene yields CDR1 SGHTS and CDR2 YDEGEE. The V end loses 0 bases and the J end loses 4 bases, and a stretch of 10 bases separates them. Its CDR3 holds 14 amino acids, cysteine through phenylalanine. The sequence is cut down to CDR3 DNA, 42 bases in frame from base 1. This entry comes from a study of blood T cell repertoires in COVID-19 (dated by TCRdb to the early 2020s). About the full investigation: Collaborator samples came from the United States, Italy and Spain and covered acute and convalescent phases of COVID-19. The material from the prospective study consisted of cDNA or gDNA derived from T cells, B-cell-depleted T cells, or PBMCs. Deeply sampled blood TCRbeta repertoires from subjects exposed to, actively infected with, or recovered from COVID-19 were included in the dataset. The repertoires were made available in a free public database intended to serve as a resource for research on the immune response to SARS-CoV-2. The samples were drawn from the first 160 participants of the ongoing ImmuneRACE study and from under 1,500 subjects provided by 6 global collaborators. A de-identified subject ID, COVID-19 status, age in years and sex were almost always included in the sample metadata. Where available, HLA class I and class II types were taken from metadata supplied by the sample provider and were not determined by assay-based typing. Overall study outcomes, separate from this receptor: Clinical and demographic metadata were provided uncurated, with the amount varying by source and participant.

The immunoSEQ Assay, a bias-controlled multiplex PCR, was used to amplify TCRbeta CDR3 regions from genomic DNA. In the paper's pipeline: The number of nucleated cells in each sample was estimated by amplification of reference gene primers within the assay. To quantify the absolute abundance of each unique TCRbeta CDR3 rearrangement, sequence reads were collapsed and filtered. For each sample, productive Simpson clonality was calculated as the square root of Simpson's diversity index across productive rearrangements. The table comes from immuneACCESS by way of TCRdb, which keeps in-frame sequences with V and J called. Part of the clones is missing from these tables; in studies checked, under half for an unresolved V gene and the rest for unknown reasons. That table furnishes V, J and clone size, whereas the DNA furnished D and trimming. This sample holds about 110,000 clones; 75% to 85% were observed only once. Around 8% of the sample lies in the top ten.

The clonotype originates from a woman older than 75 with active or convalescent COVID-19. The sample consisted of peripheral blood. The chain is assembled from TRBV5-8 and TRBJ1-2, with no confident D gene call. CDR3 reads: CASSLVSGPYGYTF. At the DNA level, the sequence is TGTGCCAGCAGCTTGGTTTCGGGTCCCTATGGCTACACCTTC.